One sample yielded the 26 T cell receptor beta chains listed below, sequenced in a study of radiotherapy plus CTLA-4 blockade in lung cancer. Assay: immunoSEQ multiplex PCR; the TCRdb copy retains only in-frame clones and omits some. The table includes some 50,000 clones, roughly 81% detected once. Sequencing was performed on peripheral blood, taken from a patient treated with radiotherapy plus ipilimumab. The receptor set was obtained from a human donor with non-small cell lung cancer whose response to radiotherapy plus ipilimumab could not be evaluated.

J is TRBJ2-7 and V is TRBV7-8, with 8 bases that match TRBD2. This CDR3 is built from 14 residues. The ends lost 4 bases at V and 0 bases at J; junction bases unmatched: 2. Germline assignment: CDR1 SGHVS and CDR2 FQNEAQ. CDR3 in DNA: TGTGCCAGCAGCTCAAGCGGGAGCTCCTACGAGCAGTACTTC. Translated, it gives CASSSSGSSYEQYF.

The chain uses TRBV6-5 and TRBJ2-2; D uncertain. CDR1 and CDR2 from the germline V gene are MNHEY and SVGAGI. Trimming took off 3 bases at V and 4 bases at J, with 3 bases between the two ends. The CDR3 extends over 12 amino acids. CDR3 in DNA: TGTGCCAGCAGTTATCGCACCGGGGAGCTGTTTTTT. Translating it yields CASSYRTGELFF.

The chain couples TRBV21-1 to TRBJ1-5; the D call TRBD1 from the table was never checked on the DNA. TRBV21-1 is a known pseudogene. The CDR3 is 16 amino acids. CDR3 nucleotides: TGTGCCAGCAGCAACAAAAACAGCCAACCCAATCAGCCCCAGCATTTT. This encodes CASSNKNSQPNQPQHF.

V and J are TRBV18 and TRBJ1-5; no firm D call. V shed 4 bases and J shed 0 bases, with 4 bases lying between them. The CDR3 is 13 residues long. CDR1 and CDR2 from the germline V gene are KGHSH and LQKENI. The CDR3 DNA reads TGTGCCAGCTCACGAGATAGCAATCAGCCCCAGCATTTT. Amino acid sequence: CASSRDSNQPQHF.

This sequence joins TRBV29-1 and TRBJ2-7, with D unresolved. The CDR3 is 11 amino acids. Trimming pared 4 bases from V and 3 bases from J, leaving 7 bases between. The germline V gene has CDR1 SQVTM and CDR2 ANQGSEA. CDR3 sequence: CSVGHSYEQYF. The CDR3 DNA is TGCAGCGTTGGACACAGCTACGAGCAGTACTTC.

The genes are TRBV28 and TRBJ1-5; D perhaps matches TRBD1 (5 bases). CDR3 length equals 14 residues. Between the trimmed V and J ends, which lost 6 bases and 6 bases, there was a span of 15 bases. Germline-derived CDR1 and CDR2 are MDHEN and SYDVKM. In nucleotides, the CDR3 is TGTGCCAGCAGAACCGGGACTAGGAGTCAGCCCCAGCATTTT. It specifies CASRTGTRSQPQHF.

The rearrangement joins TRBV30 to TRBJ2-3; D might be TRBD1 (6 bases). V lost 4 bases and J lost 4, with 12 bases in between. This CDR3 is built from 13 residues. CDR1 is GTSNPN and CDR2 is SVGIG in the germline V gene (reference sequence). CDR3 sequence reads: CAWKVGGSDTQYF. For the CDR3, the DNA is TGTGCCTGGAAGGTAGGGGGTTCAGATACGCAGTATTTT.

This chain links TRBV6-1 with TRBJ2-7, with 12 nucleotides matching TRBD1. Germline V gives CDR1 MNHNS, CDR2 SASEGT. The ends lost 8 bases at V and 7 bases at J; junction bases unmatched: 12. The CDR3 runs to 15 residues. The CDR3 DNA is TGTGCCAGCTCCTCTCTGGGGACAGGGGGCTGGGAGCAGTACTTC. Translation gives CASSSLGTGGWEQYF.

The V and J genes are TRBV15 and TRBJ2-2; a possible D gene is TRBD2 (5 bases). Germline assignment: CDR1 LNHNV and CDR2 YYDKDF (reference sequence). V lost 5 bases, J lost 7 bases, and 14 bases lay in between. The CDR3 covers 14 residues. The DNA for the CDR3 is TGTGCCACCAGCTTCCGGGATACCAGCGGGGAGCTGTTTTTT. Protein sequence: CATSFRDTSGELFF.

The count of this clone is one. The chain uses TRBV11-2 and TRBJ1-4, with D hard to call. V shed 5 bases and J shed 1 base, with 2 bases lying between them. The CDR3 extends over 12 amino acids. CDR1 SGHAT and CDR2 FQNNGV come from the germline V gene. Here the CDR3 DNA reads TGTGCCAGCAGCCGAACTAATGAAAAACTGTTTTTT. As protein: CASSRTNEKLFF.

The genes are TRBV7-9 and TRBJ2-3, with 7 bases aligning to TRBD1. CDR3 length equals 16 residues. Germline V gene sequence: CDR1 SEHNR, CDR2 FQNEAQ (reference sequence). The J segment lost 5 bases and the V segment lost 2 bases, leaving 10 bases of the junction unmatched. CDR3 residues: CASSLNTGVMGDTQYF. CDR3 in DNA: TGTGCCAGCAGCTTAAACACAGGGGTGATGGGAGATACGCAGTATTTT. The full variable domain, its missing parts supplied by reference TRBV7-9 and TRBJ2-3, is DTGVSQNPRHKITKRGQNVTFRCDPISEHNRLYWYRQTLGQGPEFLTYFQNEAQLEKSRLLSDRFSAERPKGSFSTLEIQRTEQGDSAMYLCASSLNTGVMGDTQYFGPGTRLTVL.

V is TRBV7-2 and J is TRBJ2-1; 12 bases map to TRBD2. The CDR3 covers 18 residues. V shed 0 bases, J shed 4 bases, and the junction held 7 bases outside the gene matches. In germline, CDR1 is SGHTA, CDR2 FQGNSA. CDR3 sequence: CASSLASRLAGEYNEQFF. Here the CDR3 DNA reads TGTGCCAGCAGCTTAGCGAGTCGACTAGCGGGAGAGTACAATGAGCAGTTCTTC.

This chain connects TRBV10-3 to TRBJ2-7, with D unresolved. CDR1 ENHRY and CDR2 SYGVKD come from the germline V gene. The CDR3 covers 15 residues. Trimming removed 0 bases at V and 0 bases at J, with 9 bases between. The chain's CDR3 is CAISESAASSYEQYF. CDR3 DNA sequence: TGTGCCATCAGTGAGTCGGCGGCTAGCTCCTACGAGCAGTACTTC.

There are a few counts of this clone. V and J are TRBV28 and TRBJ1-4, with D possibly TRBD1 on 6 matching bases. Germline values: CDR1 MDHEN, CDR2 SYDVKM. The CDR3 is 16 residues long. Trimming shortened V by 5 bases and J by 0 bases, and 13 bases separated the two germline ends. The CDR3 coding sequence is TGTGCCAGCAGTCTCAGGGGACCTGCAACTAATGAAAAACTGTTTTTT. It yields the protein CASSLRGPATNEKLFF.

This clone was counted once. The chain uses TRBV28 and TRBJ1-2; D is uncertain. CDR1 and CDR2 from the germline V gene are MDHEN and SYDVKM. V lost 5 bases and J 4 bases, leaving 14 bases between the germline ends. The CDR3 consists of 14 residues. CDR3 loop: CASSEGLRIYGYTF. In DNA, the CDR3 is TGTGCCAGCAGTGAAGGTCTGAGGATCTATGGCTACACCTTC.

The genes are TRBV5-1 and TRBJ2-3; the match to TRBD2 covers 12 bases. V lost 4 bases to trimming and J lost 5 bases; unmatched junction nucleotides: 2. The V gene's germline CDR1 is SGHRS and CDR2 YFSETQ. The CDR3 totals 14 residues. The CDR3 loop is CASSPGLAGDTQYF. CDR3 in DNA: TGCGCCAGCAGCCCGGGACTAGCGGGAGATACGCAGTATTTT. The whole variable domain, filled in from reference TRBV5-1 and TRBJ2-3, reads KAGVTQTPRYLIKTRGQQVTLSCSPISGHRSVSWYQQTPGQGLQFLFEYFSETQRNKGNFPGRFSGRQFSNSRSEMNVSTLELGDSALYLCASSPGLAGDTQYFGPGTRLTVL.

The rearrangement joins TRBV19 to TRBJ1-5; TRBD1 might be the D (6 bases). V lost 5 bases to trimming and J lost 3 bases, with 8 bases between them. The CDR3 is made up of 13 amino acids. Germline CDR1 LNHDA, CDR2 SQIVND (reference sequence). DNA of the CDR3: TGTGCCAGTAGTCCAGGGGACAATCAGCCCCAGCATTTT. It encodes CASSPGDNQPQHF.

The CDR3 region is CASSLVGPGGTDTQYF. CDR3 in DNA: TGCGCCAGCAGCTTGGTGGGCCCCGGGGGGACAGATACGCAGTATTTT. The genes are TRBV5-1 and TRBJ2-3, with 7 bases identical to TRBD2. Germline assignment: CDR1 SGHRS and CDR2 YFSETQ. The J segment lost 3 bases and the V segment lost 0 bases, leaving 7 bases of the junction unmatched. The CDR3 spans 16 residues.

This chain's CDR3 is CASSERDILNTEAFF. The CDR3 region has the DNA TGTGCCAGCAGTGAGAGGGACATACTGAACACTGAAGCTTTCTTT. J is TRBJ1-1 and V is TRBV6-1; D is possibly TRBD1 (6 bases). Germline V gene sequence: CDR1 MNHNS, CDR2 SASEGT. V lost 3 bases to trimming and J lost 0 bases, with 11 bases between them. The CDR3 length is 15 residues.

The V and J genes are TRBV19 and TRBJ1-1; TRBD1 is a possible D gene (6 bases). V dropped 4 bases and J dropped 4 bases, with 25 bases sitting between them. CDR3 length: 18 residues. Germline loops: CDR1 LNHDA, CDR2 SQIVND (reference sequence). The CDR3 DNA sequence: TGTGCCAGTAGTACCTATGCGGTGGCCATAGGGGGGGGCACTGAAGCTTTCTTT. Its translation: CASSTYAVAIGGGTEAFF.

The genes are TRBV2 and TRBJ1-5, with D perhaps matching TRBD1 (6 bases). The length of the CDR3 is 15 residues. The V end lost 7 bases, the J end lost 1 base, and 14 bases lay between the germline ends. Germline V gene sequence: CDR1 SNHLY, CDR2 FYNNEI. The DNA for the CDR3 is TGTGCCAGCAAGGGAGACAGGATAAGCAATCAGCCCCAGCATTTT. Protein product: CASKGDRISNQPQHF. The full variable domain, completed using reference TRBV2 and TRBJ1-5, is EPEVTQTPSHQVTQMGQEVILRCVPISNHLYFYWYRQILGQKVEFLVSFYNNEISEKSEIFDDQFSVERPDGSNFTLKIRSTKLEDSAMYFCASKGDRISNQPQHFGDGTRLSIL.

The gene calls are TRBV4-3 and TRBJ2-6, with 8 bases matching TRBD2. Germline-derived CDR1 and CDR2 are LGHNA and YSLEER. The CDR3 spans 19 residues. V dropped 0 bases and J dropped 0; count of bases not matched to a gene: 7. The CDR3: CASSQDAGGARSGANVLTF. The CDR3 DNA sequence: TGCGCCAGCAGCCAAGATGCCGGGGGGGCTCGCTCTGGGGCCAACGTCCTGACTTTC.

This chain uses TRBV19 with TRBJ2-1; 9 bases line up with TRBD2. Per germline, CDR1 LNHDA and CDR2 SQIVND (reference sequence). This CDR3 comprises 16 residues. Unmatched junction bases numbered 4, after V lost 0 bases and J lost 4 bases. This chain's CDR3 is CASSIEEREAYNEQFF. Here the CDR3 DNA reads TGTGCCAGTAGTATAGAGGAGCGGGAGGCTTACAATGAGCAGTTCTTC.

The genes are TRBV5-6 and TRBJ2-3; perhaps TRBD2 as D (7 bases). Germline loops: CDR1 SGHDT, CDR2 YYEEEE. Trimming removed 7 bases at V and 7 bases at J, with 22 bases between. This CDR3 is built from 15 residues. CDR3 nucleotides: TGTGCCAGCGGACTATTCGGGGGGCCGGCGTATACGCAGTATTTT. The encoded protein is CASGLFGGPAYTQYF. The full variable domain, its missing parts supplied by reference TRBV5-6 and TRBJ2-3, is DAGVTQSPTHLIKTRGQQVTLRCSPKSGHDTVSWYQQALGQGPQFIFQYYEEEERQRGNFPDRFSGHQFPNYSSELNVNALLLGDSALYLCASGLFGGPAYTQYFGPGTRLTVL.

This clone has more than one count but fewer than ten. V is TRBV6-6 and J is TRBJ2-7; perhaps TRBD1 as D (6 bases). CDR3 size: 15 residues. Trimming took off 2 bases at V and 5 bases at J, with 16 bases between the two ends. Looked up from germline, CDR1 is MNHNY and CDR2 is SVGAGI (reference sequence). In DNA form, the CDR3 reads TGTGCCAGCAGTTACCACCCTCGACAGGCTGACGAGCAGTACTTC. Translated, it gives CASSYHPRQADEQYF.

CDR3 region: CASSQEGLGGAYEQYF. The DNA of the CDR3 is TGCGCCAGCAGCCAAGAGGGACTTGGGGGGGCCTACGAGCAGTACTTC. This chain joins TRBV4-3 and TRBJ2-7; 7 nucleotides line up with TRBD2. Germline values: CDR1 LGHNA, CDR2 YSLEER. Trimming removed 0 bases from V and 2 bases from J; junction bases left unmatched: 7. The CDR3 spans 16 residues.